The rows below give T cell receptor beta chains drawn from one sample of a study of radiation and T cells in renal cell carcinoma. The protocol was immunoSEQ multiplex PCR, while the TCRdb copy is restricted to in-frame clones and leaves out a portion. The sample yields 70,000 or so clones, about 80% seen once. Sequenced material: blood, taken from a patient whose treatment included radiotherapy and nephrectomy. The receptors were sampled from a man in his fifties or sixties with renal cell carcinoma. The CDR3 runs from the conserved cysteine through the conserved F or W. D genes are given only for firm matches. Size is omitted from some rows. Given values are once, few, many or a class for expanded clones.

>TRBV7-3|TRBD2|.|TRBJ2-3
TGTGCCAGCAGCGCGACTAGCGGGACGGGATCAGATACGCAGTATTTT
CASSATSGTGSDTQYF
>TRBV5-1|TRBD2|.|TRBJ2-3
TGCGCCAGCAGCTCTCCCCGGGGGGGTAGCACAGATACGCAGTATTTT
CASSSPRGGSTDTQYF
>TRBV7-9|TRBD1|.|TRBJ2-1
TGTGCCAGCAGCTTCTCCGGGACAGGGTACAATGAGCAGTTCTTC
CASSFSGTGYNEQFF
>TRBV5-1|.|.|TRBJ2-6
TGCGCCAGCAGCTGGGGGGATACAAGCTCTGGGGCCAACGTCCTGACTTTC
CASSWGDTSSGANVLTF
>TRBV9|.|once|TRBJ1-4
TGTGCCAGCAGCCGAGGGCCCCAGGGGCTTAATGAAAAACTGTTTTTT
CASSRGPQGLNEKLFF
>TRBV5-1|.|.|TRBJ2-5
TGCGCCAGCAGCTTCGCAGACTACCAAGAGACCCAGTACTTC
CASSFADYQETQYF
>TRBV11-2|.|.|TRBJ2-2
TGTGCCAGCAGCCCCCACGCTCAGGGCGGGGAGCTGTTTTTT
CASSPHAQGGELFF
>TRBV30|.|.|TRBJ2-4
TGTGCCTGGAGTGTCCACACTAGAGGCCAAACAAACATTCAGTACTTC
CAWSVHTRGQTNIQYF
>TRBV5-1|.|.|TRBJ2-5
TGCGCCAGCAGCCCGACAGGACAAGAGACCCAGTACTTC
CASSPTGQETQYF
>TRBV19|TRBD1|.|TRBJ1-1
TGTGCCAGTAGCCGCAGGGGGGTCACTGAAGCTTTCTTT
CASSRRGVTEAFF
>TRBV28|.|.|TRBJ2-2
TGTGCCAGCAGTTTACCGGGGCCGGGCACCGGGGAGCTGTTTTTT
CASSLPGPGTGELFF
>TRBV9|TRBD1|.|TRBJ1-4
TGTGCCAGCAGCGCCTCGAGGGGGCTTGGAGAAAAACTGTTTTTT
CASSASRGLGEKLFF
>TRBV18|.|many|TRBJ1-1
TGTGCCAGCTCGCCCGACGGACAGCTTACTGAAGCTTTCTTT
CASSPDGQLTEAFF
>TRBV10-3|.|.|TRBJ1-5
TGTGCCATCAGTGAGTCAGGTAGCAATCAGCCCCAGCATTTT
CAISESGSNQPQHF
>TRBV7-9|.|.|TRBJ2-3
TGTGCCAGCAGCCCAACGCCAGCAGATACGCAGTATTTT
CASSPTPADTQYF
>TRBV27|TRBD1|.|TRBJ2-7
TGTGCCAGCGGGAAGACAGGGGGGGACGAGCAGTACTTC
CASGKTGGDEQYF
>TRBV7-8|.|.|TRBJ1-5
TGTGCCAGCAGCTTAGAGGGGGGGAGCAATCAGCCCCAGCATTTT
CASSLEGGSNQPQHF
>TRBV30|TRBD2|.|TRBJ2-3
TGTGCCTGGAGTAGGGGACTAGCGGGAGAAACAGATACGCAGTATTTT
CAWSRGLAGETDTQYF
>TRBV7-2|TRBD2|.|TRBJ2-1
TGTGCCAGCAGCTTAGAGAGCGGGGGAAGTTACAATGAGCAGTTCTTC
CASSLESGGSYNEQFF
>TRBV11-3|.|.|TRBJ2-2
TGTGCCAGCAGCTTAGGGCAGAACACCGGGGAGCTGTTTTTT
CASSLGQNTGELFF
>TRBV6-1|.|.|TRBJ1-5
TGTGCCAGCAGAGAGAGTGGGGGAGGTCAGCCCCAGCATTTT
CASRESGGGQPQHF
>TRBV4-1|.|few|TRBJ1-3
TGCGCCAGCAGCTCCCTTGGGCTCTCTGGAAACACCATATATTTT
CASSSLGLSGNTIYF
>TRBV5-1|TRBD2|.|TRBJ2-5
TGCGCCAGCAGCTTGCAGACTAGCGGGTACGGGACCCAGTACTTC
CASSLQTSGYGTQYF
>TRBV7-8|.|.|TRBJ2-1
TGTGCCAGCAGCTTAGTATCCTACAATGAGCAGTTCTTC
CASSLVSYNEQFF
>TRBV25-1|TRBD2|.|TRBJ2-7
TGTGCCAGCAGAGCCATGGGGACTAGCGGGAGGAACGAGCAGTACTTC
CASRAMGTSGRNEQYF
>TRBV6-1|.|.|TRBJ2-2
TGTGCCAGCAGTGAAGGGGGGGCATCCGGGGAGCTGTTTTTT
CASSEGGASGELFF
>TRBV5-8|TRBD1|.|TRBJ1-4
TGTGCCAGCAGCTTGTCGACAGGGGGAAGAAGAAAACTGTTTTTT
CASSLSTGGRRKLFF
>TRBV5-1|.|.|TRBJ2-7
TGCGCCAGCAGCTTGGGACTGCAGATCGGCGAGCAGTACTTC
CASSLGLQIGEQYF
>TRBV14|TRBD1|few|TRBJ1-2
TGTGCCAGCAGCCATCCGGGACAGACTATCTATGGCTACACCTTC
CASSHPGQTIYGYTF
>TRBV7-9|.|once|TRBJ2-4
TGTGCCAGCAGCCCCCCGGTTCTAGCCAAAAACATTCAGTACTTC
CASSPPVLAKNIQYF